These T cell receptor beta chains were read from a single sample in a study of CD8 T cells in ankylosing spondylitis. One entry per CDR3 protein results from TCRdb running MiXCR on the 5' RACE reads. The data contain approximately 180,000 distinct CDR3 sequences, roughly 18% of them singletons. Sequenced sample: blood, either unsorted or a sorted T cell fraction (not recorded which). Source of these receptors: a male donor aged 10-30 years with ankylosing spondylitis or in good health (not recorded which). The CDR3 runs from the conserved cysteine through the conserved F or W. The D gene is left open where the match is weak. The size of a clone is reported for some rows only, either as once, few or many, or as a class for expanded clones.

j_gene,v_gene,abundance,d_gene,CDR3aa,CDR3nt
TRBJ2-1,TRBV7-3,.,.,CASSFTISGNEQFF,TGTGCCAGCAGTTTCACGATTAGCGGAAATGAGCAGTTCTTC
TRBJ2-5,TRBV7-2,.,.,CASSLDGIQETQYF,TGTGCCAGCAGCTTAGACGGGATCCAAGAGACCCAGTACTTC
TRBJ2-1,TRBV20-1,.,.,CSASPPLHSYNEQFF,TGCAGTGCTAGTCCTCCCCTCCACTCCTACAATGAGCAGTTCTTC
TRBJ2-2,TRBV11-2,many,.,CASSYLRNKSPGELFF,TGTGCCAGCAGTTATCTCCGCAATAAGTCGCCCGGGGAGCTGTTTTTT
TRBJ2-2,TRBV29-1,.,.,CSGAWSTGELFF,TGCAGCGGCGCGTGGAGCACCGGGGAGCTGTTTTTT
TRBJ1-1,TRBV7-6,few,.,CASSRTSRNTEAFF,TGTGCCAGCAGCCGAACCTCAAGGAACACTGAAGCTTTCTTT
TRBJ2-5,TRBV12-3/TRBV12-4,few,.,CASSFEQPQETQYF,TGTGCCAGCAGTTTCGAACAGCCCCAGGAGACCCAGTACTTC
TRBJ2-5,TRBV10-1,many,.,CASSEGLVETQYF,TGCGCCAGCAGTGAGGGGCTAGTGGAGACCCAGTACTTC
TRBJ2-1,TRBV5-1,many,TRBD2,CASSPPLAGGPSEQFF,TGCGCCAGCAGCCCCCCACTAGCGGGAGGGCCCAGTGAGCAGTTCTTC
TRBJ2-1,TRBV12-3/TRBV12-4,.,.,CASSLAPFREHNEQFF,TGTGCCAGCAGTTTAGCTCCCTTTCGGGAACACAATGAGCAGTTCTTC
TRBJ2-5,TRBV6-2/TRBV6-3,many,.,CASVSSRETQYF,TGTGCCAGCGTTTCTTCGAGAGAGACCCAGTACTTC
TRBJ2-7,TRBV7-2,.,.,CASSYPGDGYEQYF,TGTGCCAGCAGCTACCCTGGGGACGGGTACGAGCAGTACTTC
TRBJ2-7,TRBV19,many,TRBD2,CASSIVRLAGKYEQYF,TGTGCCAGTAGTATAGTTCGACTAGCGGGAAAGTACGAGCAGTACTTC
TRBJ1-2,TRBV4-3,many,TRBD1,CASSQTGGGDGYTF,TGCGCCAGCAGCCAAACCGGAGGGGGCGACGGCTACACCTTC
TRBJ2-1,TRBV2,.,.,CASSEDRHNEQFF,TGTGCCAGCAGTGAGGACCGACACAATGAGCAGTTCTTC
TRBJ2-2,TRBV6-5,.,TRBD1,CASSPQTGFYTGELFF,TGTGCCAGCAGTCCCCAGACAGGGTTCTATACCGGGGAGCTGTTTTTT
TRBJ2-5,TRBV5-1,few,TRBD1,CASSLDGTGVETQYF,TGCGCCAGCAGCTTGGATGGGACAGGGGTGGAGACCCAGTACTTC
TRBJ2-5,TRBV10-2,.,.,CASRMDWGQGGETQYF,TGCGCCAGCAGGATGGACTGGGGCCAAGGAGGAGAGACCCAGTACTTC
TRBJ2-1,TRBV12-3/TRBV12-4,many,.,CASSSRTVNNEQFF,TGTGCCAGCAGCTCCCGGACAGTTAACAATGAGCAGTTCTTC
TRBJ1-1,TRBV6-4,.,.,CASSLRAPWDTEAFF,TGTGCCAGCAGTCTACGGGCCCCGTGGGACACTGAAGCTTTCTTT
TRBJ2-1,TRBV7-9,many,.,CASSLEQGYDEQFF,TGTGCCAGCAGCTTAGAGCAGGGATACGATGAGCAGTTCTTC
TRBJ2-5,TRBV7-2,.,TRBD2,CASSSRRGEETQYF,TGTGCCAGCAGCTCCCGACGGGGGGAAGAGACCCAGTACTTC
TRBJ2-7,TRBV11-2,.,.,CASSLSSGWGDSYEQYF,TGTGCCAGCAGCTTGAGCTCAGGCTGGGGCGACTCCTACGAGCAGTACTTC
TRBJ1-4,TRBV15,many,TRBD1,CATSSGGQGAEKLFF,TGTGCCACCAGCAGTGGTGGACAGGGGGCTGAAAAACTGTTTTTT
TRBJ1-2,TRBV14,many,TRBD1,CAIRQGASGYTF,TGTGCCATCCGACAGGGGGCGTCTGGCTACACCTTC
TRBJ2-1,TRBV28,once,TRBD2,CASSFPASGEQFF,TGTGCCAGCAGTTTCCCCGCTAGCGGGGAGCAGTTCTTC
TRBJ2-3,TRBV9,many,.,CASSVAYGTDTQYF,TGTGCCAGCAGCGTAGCTTACGGGACAGATACGCAGTATTTT
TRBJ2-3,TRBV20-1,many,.,CSATWGAGTDTQYF,TGCAGTGCTACTTGGGGGGCCGGCACAGATACGCAGTATTTT
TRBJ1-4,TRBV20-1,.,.,CSAQTGGGADEKLFF,TGCAGTGCTCAGACGGGGGGGGGCGCGGATGAAAAACTGTTTTTT
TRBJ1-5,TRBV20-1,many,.,CSARKQGGPQHF,TGCAGTGCTAGGAAACAGGGAGGGCCCCAGCATTTT
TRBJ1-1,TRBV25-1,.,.,CASSARDRNTEAFF,TGTGCCAGCAGTGCCCGCGACAGGAACACTGAAGCTTTCTTT
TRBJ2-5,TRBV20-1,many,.,CSARDGAGAETQYF,TGCAGTGCTAGAGATGGGGCAGGGGCAGAGACCCAGTACTTC
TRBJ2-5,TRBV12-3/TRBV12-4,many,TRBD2,CASKIGTTQETQYF,TGTGCCAGCAAAATCGGGACTACGCAAGAGACCCAGTACTTC
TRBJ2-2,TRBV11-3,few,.,CASSYGKGANTGELFF,TGTGCCAGCAGCTATGGGAAGGGTGCGAACACCGGGGAGCTGTTTTTT
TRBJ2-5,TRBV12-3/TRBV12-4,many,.,CASSLNQETQYF,TGTGCCAGCAGCCTTAATCAAGAGACCCAGTACTTC
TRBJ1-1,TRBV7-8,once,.,CASSPGKLGEAFF,TGTGCCAGCAGCCCCGGGAAGTTGGGTGAAGCTTTCTTT
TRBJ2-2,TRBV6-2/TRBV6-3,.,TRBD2,CASSYWVAGETGELFF,TGTGCCAGCAGTTACTGGGTAGCGGGAGAGACCGGGGAGCTGTTTTTT
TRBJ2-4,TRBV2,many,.,CASSESAGNQNIQYF,TGTGCCAGCAGTGAATCAGCGGGTAATCAAAACATTCAGTACTTC
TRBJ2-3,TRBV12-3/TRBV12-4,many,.,CASSFFSGSTDTQYF,TGTGCCAGCAGTTTTTTTAGCGGTAGCACAGATACGCAGTATTTT
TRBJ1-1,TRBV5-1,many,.,CASSLGGARNTEAFF,TGCGCCAGCAGCTTGGGTGGGGCACGGAACACTGAAGCTTTCTTT
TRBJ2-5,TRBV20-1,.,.,CSARGHSETQYF,TGCAGTGCTAGAGGCCATTCAGAGACCCAGTACTTC
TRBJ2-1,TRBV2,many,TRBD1,CASSEAPTGIYNEQFF,TGTGCCAGCAGTGAAGCCCCGACAGGGATCTACAATGAGCAGTTCTTC
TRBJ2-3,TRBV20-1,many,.,CSARVAVTDTQYF,TGCAGTGCTAGAGTCGCGGTCACAGATACGCAGTATTTT
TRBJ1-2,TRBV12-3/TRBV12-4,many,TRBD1,CASSVTGTGALDGYTF,TGTGCCAGCAGTGTGACCGGGACAGGGGCGCTCGATGGCTACACCTTC
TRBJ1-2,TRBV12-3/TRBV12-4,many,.,CASSEQKYGYTF,TGTGCCAGCAGTGAACAGAAGTATGGCTACACCTTC
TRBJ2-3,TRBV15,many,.,CATSSGGKDTQYF,TGTGCCACCAGCAGTGGAGGAAAAGATACGCAGTATTTT
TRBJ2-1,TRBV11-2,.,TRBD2,CASSQGVGLAGGRNEQFF,TGTGCCAGCAGCCAGGGGGTTGGACTAGCGGGGGGCCGGAATGAGCAGTTCTTC
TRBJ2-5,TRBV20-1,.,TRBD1,CSTMDRGVGAQYF,TGCAGTACGATGGACAGGGGAGTCGGGGCCCAGTACTTC
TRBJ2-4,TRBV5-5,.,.,CASLLWAGALAKNIQYF,TGTGCCAGCCTGCTCTGGGCAGGAGCTTTAGCCAAAAACATTCAGTACTTC
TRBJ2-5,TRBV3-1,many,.,CASRRTGIGETQYF,TGTGCCAGCAGAAGAACAGGGATAGGCGAGACCCAGTACTTC
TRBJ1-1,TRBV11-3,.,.,CASSLGGQRNTEAFF,TGTGCCAGCAGCTTAGGCGGGCAACGGAACACTGAAGCTTTCTTT
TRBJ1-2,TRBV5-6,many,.,CASSLRGNYGYTF,TGTGCCAGCAGCTTGAGGGGAAACTATGGCTACACCTTC
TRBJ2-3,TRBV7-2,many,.,CASSLSSVGTQYF,TGTGCCAGCAGCTTAAGCTCCGTGGGCACGCAGTATTTT
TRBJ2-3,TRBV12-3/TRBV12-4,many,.,CASSLSRGSVTDTQYF,TGTGCCAGCAGTTTGTCCCGGGGTTCGGTTACAGATACGCAGTATTTT
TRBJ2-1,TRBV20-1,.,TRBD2,CSARWSSGSRYNEQFF,TGCAGTGCTAGATGGTCTAGCGGGAGCCGCTACAATGAGCAGTTCTTC
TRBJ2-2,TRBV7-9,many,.,CASSSRGLSTGELFF,TGTGCCAGCAGCTCTCGGGGTTTGAGTACCGGGGAGCTGTTTTTT
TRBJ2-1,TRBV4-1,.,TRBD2,CASSHGLAGTSEQFF,TGCGCCAGCAGCCATGGACTAGCGGGGACTTCTGAGCAGTTCTTC
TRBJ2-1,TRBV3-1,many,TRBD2,CASSQGLAGGQKSFSSYNEQFF,TGTGCCAGCAGCCAGGGACTAGCGGGAGGGCAAAAAAGCTTCAGCTCCTACAATGAGCAGTTCTTC
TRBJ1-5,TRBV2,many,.,CASSVNNQPQHF,TGTGCCAGCAGTGTGAACAATCAGCCCCAGCATTTT
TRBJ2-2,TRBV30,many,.,CAQNTGELFF,TGTGCCCAGAACACCGGGGAGCTGTTTTTT